This TCR beta chain was profiled in a study of blood T cell repertoires in COVID-19. Looking at the study overall: PBMCs, B-cell-depleted T cells, or T cells provided the cDNA or gDNA that made up the material.

The method was immunoSEQ multiplex PCR; TCRdb's version includes in-frame clones alone and lacks a portion of them. Of roughly 150,000 clones listed, around 86% are singletons. It was during active infection that Seattle patients were enrolled and then longitudinally followed. This CDR3 spans 18 amino acids. Trimming at V came to 5 bases and at J to 10 bases, leaving 18 bases not matched to a gene. CDR1 and CDR2 (germline): SGHTA, FQGTGA. The J gene is TRBJ2-1, the V gene TRBV7-3; TRBD2 agrees at 12 bases. Sequences were obtained from peripheral blood. The TCR sequence derives from a woman aged 80 or older with COVID-19, enrolled during active disease. CDR3 region: CASSTSSGRLAGEGEQFF. The CDR3 DNA reads TGTGCCAGCAGCACCTCCTCGGGGCGACTAGCGGGGGAAGGCGAGCAGTTCTTC.